These 27 T cell receptor beta chains were sequenced from one sample in a study of blood T cell repertoires in COVID-19 (dated by TCRdb to the early 2020s). The library was produced with the immunoSEQ multiplex PCR assay. TCRdb retrieved this table from immuneACCESS and kept in-frame rearrangements only. Not all clones are present; in checked studies, unresolved V genes account for under half, and no reason is known for the remainder. In all, the sample holds 100,000 to 150,000 clones, and approximately 80% of those were seen once. The top ten constitute around 15% of the sample. Material: peripheral blood. The receptors shown here come from a woman aged 45 to 65 with acute or convalescent COVID-19.

This clone was seen once. This chain uses TRBV2 with TRBJ1-5; TRBD1 is a possible D gene (6 bases). The CDR3 is made up of 16 amino acids. Per the germline V gene, CDR1 is SNHLY and CDR2 is FYNNEI. V was cut by 4 bases and J by 7 bases, with 20 bases left in between. The CDR3 DNA reads as TGTGCCAGCAGTGGGGGGGGCCCCCCGTCAGGGCAGCCCCAGCATTTT. This gives the protein CASSGGGPPSGQPQHF. The full variable domain, its missing parts supplied by reference TRBV2 and TRBJ1-5, is EPEVTQTPSHQVTQMGQEVILRCVPISNHLYFYWYRQILGQKVEFLVSFYNNEISEKSEIFDDQFSVERPDGSNFTLKIRSTKLEDSAMYFCASSGGGPPSGQPQHFGDGTRLSIL.

V usage is TRBV6-5 and J usage is TRBJ2-7, with 7 bases that match TRBD1. The CDR3 length is 15 residues. J lost 0 bases, V lost 7 bases, and 9 bases had no gene match. CDR1 MNHEY and CDR2 SVGAGI come from the germline V gene. The CDR3 nucleotides are TGTGCCAGCATCAAAGGGACAGCTTACTCCTACGAGCAGTACTTC. As protein: CASIKGTAYSYEQYF.

This chain uses TRBV24-1 with TRBJ2-7; TRBD1 matches at 7 bases. Germline CDR1 is KGHDR and CDR2 is SFDVKD. The CDR3 spans 13 residues. The V and J ends lost 4 bases and 5 bases, in that order; junction bases with no gene match: 4. The CDR3 loop is CATSESTGHEQYF. The CDR3 DNA follows: TGTGCCACCAGTGAATCGACAGGGCACGAGCAGTACTTC.

The chain employs TRBV6-4 and TRBJ2-7; the D gene could be TRBD1 or TRBD2 (5 bases each). Per the germline V gene, CDR1 is MRHNA and CDR2 is SNTAGT. V shed 6 bases and J shed 2 bases, with 17 bases lying between them. The CDR3 extends over 15 amino acids. This CDR3 reads CASSDSGGRAYEQYF. The DNA of the CDR3 is TGTGCCAGCAGCGACAGTGGAGGTAGGGCCTACGAGCAGTACTTC.

The chain joins TRBV29-1 to TRBJ1-2; D is undetermined. The CDR3 totals 13 residues. Per germline, CDR1 SQVTM and CDR2 ANQGSEA. Trimming took 7 bases from V and 4 from J, leaving 16 bases between them. The CDR3: CSAAPGLGYGYTF. The CDR3 region has the DNA TGCAGCGCCGCCCCGGGGTTAGGCTATGGCTACACCTTC. Full variable domain (rest looked up from reference TRBV29-1 and TRBJ1-2): SAVISQKPSRDICQRGTSLTIQCQVDSQVTMMFWYRQQPGQSLTLIATANQGSEATYESGFVIDKFPISRPNLTFSTLTVSNMSPEDSSIYLCSAAPGLGYGYTFGSGTRLTVV.

This rearrangement joins TRBV7-9 to TRBJ1-3, with a tentative D call TRBD1 (5 bases). Trimming removed 7 bases at V and 1 base at J, with 14 bases between. This CDR3 spans 15 amino acids. The V gene's germline CDR1 is SEHNR and CDR2 FQNEAQ (reference sequence). The chain's CDR3 is CASTFSSGSGNTIYF. The DNA for the CDR3 is TGTGCCAGCACCTTCAGTTCAGGGTCTGGAAACACCATATATTTT.

This chain uses TRBV5-1 with TRBJ2-3; tentative D call: TRBD1 (5 bases). There are 14 residues in the CDR3. Trimming took 0 bases from V and 0 from J, leaving 5 bases between them. CDR1 and CDR2 from the germline V gene are SGHRS and YFSETQ. CDR3 amino acids: CASSLAGSTDTQYF. CDR3 sequence (DNA): TGCGCCAGCAGCTTGGCAGGGAGCACAGATACGCAGTATTTT.

The J gene is TRBJ1-1, the V gene TRBV7-9, with D tentatively TRBD1 (5 bases). The CDR3 is 14 amino acids. V was cut by 5 bases and J by 2 bases, with 12 bases left in between. Looked up from germline, CDR1 is SEHNR and CDR2 is FQNEAQ (reference sequence). The CDR3 loop reads CASSARDFNTEAFF. CDR3 DNA sequence: TGTGCCAGCAGCGCAAGGGACTTCAACACTGAAGCTTTCTTT. The entire variable domain, with the rest obtained from reference TRBV7-9 and TRBJ1-1, is as follows: DTGVSQNPRHKITKRGQNVTFRCDPISEHNRLYWYRQTLGQGPEFLTYFQNEAQLEKSRLLSDRFSAERPKGSFSTLEIQRTEQGDSAMYLCASSARDFNTEAFFGQGTRLTVV.

The genes are TRBV2 and TRBJ2-1; 10 bases match TRBD2. The CDR3 totals 16 residues. Germline CDR1 reads SNHLY; CDR2 reads FYNNEI. V lost 6 bases and J lost 9; bases outside the gene matches: 14. CDR3 DNA: TGTGCCAGCAGGAAAGGAAGCGGGGGGGCTACGTCTGAGCAGTTCTTC. Translated: CASRKGSGGATSEQFF.

The rearrangement uses TRBV7-6 and TRBJ2-5; 7 positions match TRBD1. Germline trimming cut 4 bases from V and 5 bases from J; bases unmatched to any gene: 19. Germline V gene sequence: CDR1 SGHVS, CDR2 FNYEAQ. CDR3 length: 18 residues. CDR3: CASSSDRQGPTSFETQYF. CDR3 coding DNA: TGTGCCAGCAGCTCGGATAGACAGGGACCAACGTCATTTGAGACCCAGTACTTC.

The gene calls are TRBV6-5 and TRBJ1-2; maybe TRBD1 (6 bases). V was cut by 10 bases and J by 0 bases, with 12 bases left in between. Germline CDR1 is MNHEY and CDR2 is SVGAGI. CDR3 length: 13 residues. The CDR3 region has the DNA TGTGCCACGCAGGGGACAACTAACTATGGCTACACCTTC. Amino acids: CATQGTTNYGYTF.

The rearrangement uses TRBV10-1 and TRBJ1-2, with TRBD1 identical over 8 bases. The CDR3 has 13 amino acids. The V and J ends lost 9 bases and 7 bases, in that order; junction bases with no gene match: 10. Germline V gives CDR1 WNHNN, CDR2 SYGVQD (reference sequence). The CDR3 sequence is CARSTGANSGYTF. In nucleotides, the CDR3 is TGCGCCAGGTCGACAGGGGCCAACAGTGGCTACACCTTC.

V is TRBV19 and J is TRBJ1-1; a possible D gene is TRBD1 (5 bases). CDR3 size: 14 residues. V dropped 3 bases and J dropped 4 bases, with 12 bases sitting between them. CDR1 and CDR2 (germline): LNHDA, SQIVND (reference sequence). CDR3 residues: CASSIRGVSTEAFF. CDR3 nucleotide sequence: TGTGCCAGTAGTATTCGGGGGGTGAGCACTGAAGCTTTCTTT.

This clone appeared once. The chain couples TRBV27 to TRBJ1-2; D unclear. Germline V CDR1 and CDR2: MNHEY, SMNVEV (reference sequence). The V and J ends lost 8 bases and 5 bases respectively, with 21 bases between them. This CDR3 has 15 residues. The CDR3 sequence: CASCHPSLAGYGYTF. The CDR3 coding sequence is TGTGCCAGCTGCCACCCCTCCTTGGCGGGTTATGGCTACACCTTC.

The chain uses TRBV6-1 and TRBJ1-6; possibly TRBD1 for D (6 bases). The V gene lost 4 bases and the J gene lost 0 bases, with 13 bases spanning the gap. Germline V CDR1 and CDR2: MNHNS, SASEGT. The CDR3 sequence is 17 residues long. The CDR3 DNA sequence: TGTGCCAGCAGTGGGGACACCTTGAGCTCCTATAATTCACCCCTCCACTTT. Amino acid sequence: CASSGDTLSSYNSPLHF.

The chain joins TRBV7-3 to TRBJ1-3, with D possibly TRBD1 on 5 matching bases. The CDR3 consists of 14 residues. Germline CDR1 SGHTA, CDR2 FQGTGA. The V and J ends lost 2 bases and 2 bases respectively, with 7 bases between them. CDR3 region: CASSLSGTGNTIYF. The CDR3 bases are TGTGCCAGCAGCTTATCAGGGACTGGAAACACCATATATTTT.

The rearrangement uses TRBV29-1 and TRBJ1-3, with D unclear. This CDR3 is 13 amino acids long. Trimming took off 5 bases at V and 0 bases at J, with 8 bases between the two ends. In germline, CDR1 is SQVTM, CDR2 ANQGSEA. This CDR3 is CSVKPYSGNTIYF. In DNA form, the CDR3 reads TGCAGCGTTAAGCCGTACTCTGGAAACACCATATATTTT.

This clone was counted a few times. The gene calls are TRBV7-9 and TRBJ2-1; 9 bases line up with TRBD1. The CDR3 has 14 residues. Germline values: CDR1 SEHNR, CDR2 FQNEAQ (reference sequence). The trim removed 5 bases at V and 12 bases at J, leaving 11 bases unmatched. Here the CDR3 reads CASSRSGTGSGQFF. In nucleotides, the CDR3 is TGTGCCAGCAGCCGAAGTGGGACAGGGAGTGGGCAGTTCTTC.

The chain has TRBV6-2 or TRBV6-3 and TRBJ1-4; D is undetermined. Trimming cost V 2 bases and J 8 bases, with 18 bases left between them. Germline V CDR1 and CDR2: MNHEY, SVGEGT. The CDR3 is made up of 16 amino acids. The CDR3 reads CASSYPIVGSREKLFF. CDR3 DNA: TGTGCCAGCAGTTACCCGATCGTGGGGAGCCGAGAAAAACTGTTTTTT.

This clone was picked up a small number of times. The chain recombines TRBV5-8 with TRBJ1-1; the match to TRBD1 covers 9 bases. J was trimmed by 8 bases and V by 1 base; bases with no gene match: 3. Germline values: CDR1 SGHTS, CDR2 YDEGEE. This CDR3 comprises 13 residues. Here the CDR3 reads CASSLTGGGEAFF. The CDR3 region has the DNA TGTGCCAGCAGCTTGACAGGGGGCGGCGAAGCTTTCTTT.

This clone came up once. The chain employs TRBV7-8 and TRBJ2-2, with 7 bases matching TRBD1. CDR3 size: 18 residues. With V trimmed by 0 bases and J by 1 base, 8 bases remained unmatched. Germline values: CDR1 SGHVS, CDR2 FQNEAQ. CDR3 protein: CASSLARVTGQNTGELFF. The CDR3, as DNA: TGTGCCAGCAGCTTAGCGCGAGTGACAGGGCAGAACACCGGGGAGCTGTTTTTT.

There are many counts of this clone. The V call is TRBV5-8, the J call TRBJ2-7, with 8 bases fitting TRBD1. CDR1 and CDR2 (germline): SGHTS, YDEGEE. CDR3 length equals 17 residues. V lost 2 bases and J lost 1; bases outside the gene matches: 11. CDR3 residues: CASSFTLTGDGSYEQYF. The CDR3 DNA follows: TGTGCCAGCAGCTTTACCCTGACAGGGGACGGTTCCTACGAGCAGTACTTC.

The rearrangement joins TRBV6-2 or TRBV6-3 to TRBJ2-7; 10 nucleotides align to TRBD2. The trim removed 2 bases at V and 4 bases at J, leaving 5 bases unmatched. In germline, CDR1 is MNHEY, CDR2 SVGEGT. The CDR3 has 15 amino acids. The CDR3 DNA sequence: TGTGCCAGCAGTTACCCTTCTAGCGGGGGTTACGAGCAGTACTTC. This translates into CASSYPSSGGYEQYF.

The chain joins TRBV5-5 to TRBJ2-5; 8 positions agree with TRBD1. The CDR3 is 16 amino acids. CDR1 SGHKS and CDR2 YYEKEE come from the germline V gene (reference sequence). V dropped 3 bases and J dropped 5; count of bases not matched to a gene: 12. In DNA, the CDR3 is TGTGCCAGCAGCTCCGGTGGGTCAGGGGGCTTGGAGACCCAGTACTTC. This codes for CASSSGGSGGLETQYF.

The chain links TRBV11-2 to TRBJ2-7; 11 nucleotides align to TRBD1. Germline V lookup: CDR1 SGHAT, CDR2 FQNNGV. V shed 3 bases, J shed 0 bases, and the junction held 1 base outside the gene matches. The CDR3 covers 15 residues. CDR3: CASSFGTGGSYEQYF. DNA of the CDR3: TGTGCCAGCAGCTTTGGGACAGGGGGCTCCTACGAGCAGTACTTC.

This chain links TRBV29-1 with TRBJ1-3; D not certain. V was trimmed by 5 bases and J by 0 bases, leaving 14 bases between them. The CDR3 extends over 15 amino acids. Germline V gene lookup returns CDR1 SQVTM and CDR2 ANQGSEA. Here the CDR3 DNA reads TGCAGCGTTCTTGGAGTTACCATCTCTGGAAACACCATATATTTT. Its protein is CSVLGVTISGNTIYF.

This chain links TRBV27 with TRBJ1-4, with 7 nucleotides matching TRBD1. CDR3 size: 14 residues. The V and J ends lost 6 bases and 8 bases, in that order; junction bases with no gene match: 9. Germline CDR1 reads MNHEY; CDR2 reads SMNVEV (reference sequence). CDR3 amino acids: CASSLQGWGEKLFF. The CDR3 region has the DNA TGTGCCAGCAGCTTACAGGGGTGGGGGGAAAAACTGTTTTTT.